The rows below give T cell receptor beta chains drawn from one sample of a study of OX40 agonist ivuxolimab in advanced cancers. Profiling relied on immunoSEQ multiplex PCR, and the TCRdb table lists in-frame clones only, not all of them. The sample records approximately 75,000 clones, 78% being singletons. Sequenced material: CD4+ or CD8+ T cells sorted from blood, taken in a trial of the OX40 agonist ivuxolimab. Every receptor here comes from an adult with an advanced solid tumor such as melanoma, head and neck, liver or kidney cancer. The CDR3 runs from the conserved cysteine through the conserved F or W. A D gene is named only where the DNA matches it firmly. Some rows mark clone size as missing; the rest say once, few, many or name a class of expanded clone.

DNA	CDR3	size	D	J	V
TGTGCCAGTAGTTCCGGGACTCACGCCTACAATGAGCAGTTCTTC	CASSSGTHAYNEQFF	NA	NA	TRBJ2-1	TRBV19
TGTGCCAGCAGCTTACGGGACCGTTACTACGAGCAGTACTTC	CASSLRDRYYEQYF	NA	NA	TRBJ2-7	TRBV7-9
TGTGCCAGCAGTTGGGGGCAGGGAAGCAACTATGGCTACACCTTC	CASSWGQGSNYGYTF	NA	NA	TRBJ1-2	TRBV7-3
TGTGCCAGCAGCTCCCGACAAGGGTCCTTAGCGGTTAACACTGAAGCTTTCTTT	CASSSRQGSLAVNTEAFF	NA	NA	TRBJ1-1	TRBV9
TGCAGCGTGCGAAGGGGAGCGAGCACAGATACGCAGTATTTT	CSVRRGASTDTQYF	NA	NA	TRBJ2-3	TRBV29-1
TGTGCCAGCAGTCGCCTCCCGACAGGGAATAATGGCTACACCTTC	CASSRLPTGNNGYTF	NA	TRBD1	TRBJ1-2	TRBV6-5
TGCGCCAGCAGCCTGCGGGAGATCGGCGGCAATGAGCAGTTCTTC	CASSLREIGGNEQFF	few	TRBD2	TRBJ2-1	TRBV5-1
TGTGCCAGTAGTACCGGTGGGACAGGGGGTGGCTACACCTTC	CASSTGGTGGGYTF	NA	TRBD1	TRBJ1-2	TRBV19
TGTGCCAGCAGCACTAGCGGGATAGAGTACGAGCAGTACTTC	CASSTSGIEYEQYF	NA	TRBD2	TRBJ2-7	TRBV6-6
TGTGCCAGTAGTAGGCCAGGCCAAGAGACCCAGTACTTC	CASSRPGQETQYF	NA	NA	TRBJ2-5	TRBV19
TGTGCCAGCAGCCGAGCCGGGACAGGGCGTTATGGCTACACCTTC	CASSRAGTGRYGYTF	NA	TRBD1	TRBJ1-2	TRBV11-2
TGCGCCAGCAGCCGAAGACCCCCGGGACAGGGGGCGCAGAATGAGCAGTTCTTC	CASSRRPPGQGAQNEQFF	NA	TRBD1	TRBJ2-1	TRBV5-1
TGTGCCAGCAGTCAGACCTACGAGCAGTACTTC	CASSQTYEQYF	NA	NA	TRBJ2-7	TRBV5-8
TGTGCCAGCGCTAGGGGAGGAAACTATGGCTACACCTTC	CASARGGNYGYTF	few	NA	TRBJ1-2	TRBV14
TGTGCCAGCAGCTTAGGCGGGAGGGCCCAGGAGACCCAGTACTTC	CASSLGGRAQETQYF	NA	TRBD2	TRBJ2-5	TRBV5-8
TGCGCCAGCAGCCAAGACGCCGGGACAGCAGCTAACTATGGCTACACCTTC	CASSQDAGTAANYGYTF	NA	TRBD1	TRBJ1-2	TRBV4-1
TGTGCCAGCAGTTACAGGAGCATGAGTGAAGCTTTCTTT	CASSYRSMSEAFF	NA	NA	TRBJ1-1	TRBV6-6
TGCAGCGTTGAAGCAGGGAGGGAGACCCAGTACTTC	CSVEAGRETQYF	NA	NA	TRBJ2-5	TRBV29-1
TGTGCCAGCTCACCAAACAACATAGCGGGGGGTCAAGAGACCCAGTACTTC	CASSPNNIAGGQETQYF	NA	TRBD2	TRBJ2-5	TRBV18
TGTGCCAGCAATCGACAGGCAAACCTCTACGAGCAGTACTTC	CASNRQANLYEQYF	NA	NA	TRBJ2-7	TRBV6-5
TGTGCCAGTGGGGGCACTGAAGCTTTCTTT	CASGGTEAFF	few	NA	TRBJ1-1	TRBV9
TGTGCCAGCAGTGAAGGAGGGACAGGCAATCAGCCCCAGCATTTT	CASSEGGTGNQPQHF	NA	TRBD1	TRBJ1-5	TRBV2
TGTGCCAGCAGTTTTTTAGGGGCAACTAATGAAAAACTGTTTTTT	CASSFLGATNEKLFF	few	NA	TRBJ1-4	TRBV28
TGTGCCAGCAGTTTGGGCCGTAGCACTTTCTTT	CASSLGRSTFF	NA	NA	TRBJ1-1	TRBV6-5
TGTGCCAGCAGTTCGCGTGAGGCCGGTCCGGGACAGCATAGAGATACGCAGTATTTT	CASSSREAGPGQHRDTQYF	NA	TRBD1	TRBJ2-3	TRBV27
TGCAGCGTTGAAAAGGGACAGAACACCGGGGAGCTGTTTTTT	CSVEKGQNTGELFF	once	NA	TRBJ2-2	TRBV29-1
TGTGCCAGCAGTGGATCAGACACTAGCAATCAGCCCCAGCATTTT	CASSGSDTSNQPQHF	NA	NA	TRBJ1-5	TRBV2
TGCGCCAGCAGGCTCGGCGGGACTCACACCCCCCAAGAGACCCAGTACTTC	CASRLGGTHTPQETQYF	NA	NA	TRBJ2-5	TRBV5-1
TGTGCCAGCAGCCCCGGACTCCCCCACGAGCAGTACTTC	CASSPGLPHEQYF	NA	NA	TRBJ2-7	TRBV7-3
TGTGCCAGCAGTTCTCCGGGACAGGGGTTTTCACCCCTCCACTTT	CASSSPGQGFSPLHF	NA	TRBD1	TRBJ1-6	TRBV28
TGTGCCAGCAGCTTTAAGGACCCTAATGAAAAACTGTTTTTT	CASSFKDPNEKLFF	few	NA	TRBJ1-4	TRBV5-4
TGTGCCAGTAGTATCAGGGGACTCTCCTACGAGCAGTACTTC	CASSIRGLSYEQYF	NA	NA	TRBJ2-7	TRBV19
TGCGCCAGCAGCTCCCTCGGGACAGATACGCAGTATTTT	CASSSLGTDTQYF	NA	NA	TRBJ2-3	TRBV5-1
TGCGCCAGCAGTGGGGCAGGGGCCAATTCGGGTGGAAACACCATATATTTT	CASSGAGANSGGNTIYF	NA	NA	TRBJ1-3	TRBV5-1
TGCGCCAGCAGCCAAGATGTAGGCCGCCGGGGGTCCTCCTATAATTCACCCCTCCACTTT	CASSQDVGRRGSSYNSPLHF	NA	NA	TRBJ1-6	TRBV4-1
TGTGCCAGCAGCTTACTTTCCCTACAAGAGACCCAGTACTTC	CASSLLSLQETQYF	NA	NA	TRBJ2-5	TRBV7-2
TGTGCCACCAGCACCCGGGACAGCTATTATGGCTACACCTTC	CATSTRDSYYGYTF	NA	TRBD1	TRBJ1-2	TRBV15
TGTGCCAGTAGTCCGATTCTAGCGAGTAACACCGGGGAGCTGTTTTTT	CASSPILASNTGELFF	NA	NA	TRBJ2-2	TRBV19
TGTGCCAGCAGCCCACGGACAGGGTACACAGATACGCAGTATTTT	CASSPRTGYTDTQYF	NA	TRBD1	TRBJ2-3	TRBV7-2
TGTGCCAGTAGTCCCCTTCGGGACCCCTATGGCTACACCTTC	CASSPLRDPYGYTF	NA	NA	TRBJ1-2	TRBV19
TGTGCCAGCAGCCAATGGAGGGGTTCCGAGCAGTACTTC	CASSQWRGSEQYF	NA	NA	TRBJ2-7	TRBV14
TGTGCCAGTAGTATAGGGGGTAGCAATCAGCCCCAGCATTTT	CASSIGGSNQPQHF	NA	NA	TRBJ1-5	TRBV19
TGTGCCAGCAGTTTCGCTACAGGGGGCCGCGAAAAACTGTTTTTT	CASSFATGGREKLFF	NA	TRBD1	TRBJ1-4	TRBV28
TGTGCCAGCAGGGACAGGGGAAGGCGAGCTTTCTTT	CASRDRGRRAFF	NA	TRBD1	TRBJ1-1	TRBV6-1
TGTGCCAGCAGTCCCGTCGGGAATGAGCAGTTCTTC	CASSPVGNEQFF	NA	NA	TRBJ2-1	TRBV27
TGCGCCAGCAGCTTGCTCGGGGGGTACTACGAGCAGTACTTC	CASSLLGGYYEQYF	NA	TRBD2	TRBJ2-7	TRBV5-1
TGTGCCAGCAGCCACTCCTTAAAGGACACAAGCTGGTCTGGGGCCAACGTCCTGACTTTC	CASSHSLKDTSWSGANVLTF	NA	NA	TRBJ2-6	TRBV14
TGTGCCAGCAGCCTTCGCGGCGACAGTAGTTCTGAAAAACTGTTTTTT	CASSLRGDSSSEKLFF	NA	NA	TRBJ1-4	TRBV16
TGTGCCAGCACACGGGTAGCGGGGGTGGAGCTGTTTTTT	CASTRVAGVELFF	NA	TRBD2	TRBJ2-2	TRBV6-6
TGTGCCACCGAGAACCAAGAGACCCAGTACTTC	CATENQETQYF	NA	NA	TRBJ2-5	TRBV10-3
TGTGCCAGCAGCCCAAGGCGGGAGTGGAATCCGGGCGAGCAGTACTTC	CASSPRREWNPGEQYF	NA	TRBD2	TRBJ2-7	TRBV11-2
TGTGCCAGTACTGGACTATGGGCAGGGACCGGGGCCAACGTCCTGACTTTC	CASTGLWAGTGANVLTF	NA	NA	TRBJ2-6	TRBV19
TGCGCCAGCAGCCCCCGACAGGGCCTCAACACCGGGGAGCTGTTTTTT	CASSPRQGLNTGELFF	NA	TRBD1	TRBJ2-2	TRBV5-1
TGTGCCAGCAGCTTAGAAGCAGGGGAAGGATCTGATACGCAGTATTTT	CASSLEAGEGSDTQYF	NA	NA	TRBJ2-3	TRBV7-2
TGTGCCAGTAGTAAGACAGGGAACACTGAAGCTTTCTTT	CASSKTGNTEAFF	few	NA	TRBJ1-1	TRBV19
TGCGCCAGCAGCTTGGGGGGACCGGCCACTGAAGCTTTCTTT	CASSLGGPATEAFF	NA	NA	TRBJ1-1	TRBV5-1
TGCGCCAGCAGCTTGGGGGACAGGGCAGCCGTGTATGAGCAGTTCTTC	CASSLGDRAAVYEQFF	few	TRBD1	TRBJ2-1	TRBV5-1
TGTGCCAGTAACCCCCCGGCAGGGAGCCCCTACAATGAGCAGTTCTTC	CASNPPAGSPYNEQFF	NA	NA	TRBJ2-1	TRBV19
TGTGCCAGCAGCGCCCGATCCGGGGACGAGCAGTACTTC	CASSARSGDEQYF	once	NA	TRBJ2-7	TRBV9